These T cell receptor beta chains were read from a single sample in a study of T cell changes during pregnancy in multiple sclerosis. Only in-frame clones appear in the TCRdb table, and some are missing; sequencing was by immunoSEQ multiplex PCR. The table lists 73,000 or so clones, about 89% of them singletons. The sequences come from peripheral blood, collected in the second trimester of pregnancy. These receptors came from a female donor with multiple sclerosis, enrolled in a pregnancy study. Both conserved end residues are part of each CDR3. The D gene is left open where the match is weak. Part of the rows lack a size; the others show once, few, many or a class for expanded clones.

D | size | J | V | DNA | CDR3
- | - | TRBJ1-2 | TRBV7-9 | TGTGCCAGCAGCCCACTCTTTGGCTACACCTTC | CASSPLFGYTF
TRBD2 | once | TRBJ2-1 | TRBV11-2 | TGTGCCAGCAGCTTGTATACCGGGACTAGCGTGGGCAATGAGCAGTTCTTC | CASSLYTGTSVGNEQFF
- | - | TRBJ2-4 | TRBV5-1 | TGCGCCAGCAGCCCGGGAAACGTTCCCAATGCCAAAAACATTCAGTACTTC | CASSPGNVPNAKNIQYF
- | - | TRBJ2-5 | TRBV4-2 | TGTGCCAGCAGCCTCCAGCGGGCCCAAGAGACCCAGTACTTC | CASSLQRAQETQYF
- | - | TRBJ2-5 | TRBV5-8 | TGTGCCAGCAGCTTGGCCCGAACAACCCAAGAGACCCAGTACTTC | CASSLARTTQETQYF
- | - | TRBJ1-4 | TRBV6-6 | TGTGCCAGCAGTTTCGACGCCGGACTAAATGAAAAACTGTTTTTT | CASSFDAGLNEKLFF
- | - | TRBJ1-1 | TRBV7-2 | TGTGCCAGTCGGCGGGAGAAAAAAAACACTGAAGCTTTCTTT | CASRREKKNTEAFF
- | - | TRBJ1-2 | TRBV19 | TGTGCCATAGAGGACAGTGTCTATGGCTACACCTTC | CAIEDSVYGYTF
- | many | TRBJ1-6 | TRBV21-1 | TGTGCCAGCAGCAAAGGGGATAGGCAGGGGTCCCATAGGAGCTCCTATAATTCACCCCTCCACTTT | CASSKGDRQGSHRSSYNSPLHF
- | - | TRBJ1-6 | TRBV5-5 | TGTGCCAGCAGCTTGTATTCCGGGTCTCATTCACCCCTCCACTTT | CASSLYSGSHSPLHF
- | - | TRBJ1-2 | TRBV10-3 | TGTGCCATCAGTGAAATCACAGACTATGGCTACACCTTC | CAISEITDYGYTF
- | once | TRBJ1-3 | TRBV9 | TGTGCCAGCAGCGGAGTAGGAAACACCATATATTTT | CASSGVGNTIYF
TRBD2 | - | TRBJ2-5 | TRBV7-2 | TGTGCCAGCAGCCCGGGACTAGGTCGTGGTAGGCAAGAGACCCAGTACTTC | CASSPGLGRGRQETQYF
TRBD1 | - | TRBJ1-2 | TRBV29-1 | TGCAGCGCTCGACAGGGGGATTTCTATGGCTACACCTTC | CSARQGDFYGYTF
- | once | TRBJ2-3 | TRBV6-5 | TGTGCCAGCAGTTACGGGGGGGGGCTCACAGATACGCAGTATTTT | CASSYGGGLTDTQYF
- | - | TRBJ1-5 | TRBV6-1 | TGTGCCAGCAGTGGACAAGGCCCCAATCAGCCCCAGCATTTT | CASSGQGPNQPQHF
TRBD1 | - | TRBJ2-6 | TRBV18 | TGTGCCAGCTCACCTGTACAGGGGGCTCCTGGGGCCAACGTCCTGACTTTC | CASSPVQGAPGANVLTF
- | once | TRBJ1-2 | TRBV29-1 | TGCAGCGTTGAAGCAGGGTTCGGCTACACCTTC | CSVEAGFGYTF
- | - | TRBJ2-3 | TRBV7-3 | TGTGCCAGCAGTTTCAGGGTGGGTAGCACAGATACGCAGTATTTT | CASSFRVGSTDTQYF